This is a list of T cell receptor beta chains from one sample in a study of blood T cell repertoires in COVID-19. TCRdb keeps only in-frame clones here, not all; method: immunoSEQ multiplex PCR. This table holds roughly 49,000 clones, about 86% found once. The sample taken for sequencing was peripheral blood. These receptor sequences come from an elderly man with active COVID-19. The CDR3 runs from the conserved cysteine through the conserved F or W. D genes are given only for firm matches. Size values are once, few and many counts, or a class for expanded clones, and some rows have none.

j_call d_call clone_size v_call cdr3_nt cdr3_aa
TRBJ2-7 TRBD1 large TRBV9 TGTGCCAGCAGCGTAGGAGGGACAGGAGTCCTTAGCGAGCAGTACTTC CASSVGGTGVLSEQYF
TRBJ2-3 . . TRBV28 TGTGCCAGCAGTTTTCAGCGCTCCATTTCCTCAGATACGCAGTATTTT CASSFQRSISSDTQYF
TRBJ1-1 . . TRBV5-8 TGTGCCAGCAGCTTACGAGGGTCTTGGGCTTTCTTT CASSLRGSWAFF
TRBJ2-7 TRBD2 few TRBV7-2 TGTGCCAGCAGCTTAGCCCTGGCGGGGGGGCTTCCCAAGCAGTACTTC CASSLALAGGLPKQYF
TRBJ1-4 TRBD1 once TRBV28 TGTGCCACCCGAGCTCGACAGGGGGCGAAGGGTAATGAAAAACTGTTTTTT CATRARQGAKGNEKLFF
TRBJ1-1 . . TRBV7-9 TGTGCCAGCAGCTTAGCGGAGGACACTGAAGCTTTCTTT CASSLAEDTEAFF
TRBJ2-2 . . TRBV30 TGTGCCTGGAGGCTAGCTAAGGGGGAGCTGTTTTTT CAWRLAKGELFF
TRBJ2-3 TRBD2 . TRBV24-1 TGTGCCACCAGTGATTTGTCTGGGGACCCAGCGGGAGGACCCACAGATACGCAGTATTTT CATSDLSGDPAGGPTDTQYF
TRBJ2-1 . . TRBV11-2 TGTGCCAGCAGCTCAGACCCCCCCGGGAGTGGGAATGAGCAGTTCTTC CASSSDPPGSGNEQFF
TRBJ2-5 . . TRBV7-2 TGTGCCAGCAGCCCCGGGACTCGAGGGCCCCAAGAGACCCAGTACTTC CASSPGTRGPQETQYF
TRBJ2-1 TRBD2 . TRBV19 TGTGCCAGTAGTCCCGGCTCTCTAGCGGGCCACTACAATGAGCAGTTCTTC CASSPGSLAGHYNEQFF
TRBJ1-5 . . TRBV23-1 TGCGCCAGCAGTCAATCACAGGAGAATCAGCCCCAGCATTTT CASSQSQENQPQHF
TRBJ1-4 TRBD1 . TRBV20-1 TGCAGTGCTAGTTACAGGGGACATGAAAAACTGTTTTTT CSASYRGHEKLFF
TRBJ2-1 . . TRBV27 TGTGCCAGCAGTTTAGGGGCAGGGGGGCTAGTCGACAATGAGCAGTTCTTC CASSLGAGGLVDNEQFF
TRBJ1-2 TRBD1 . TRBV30 TGTGCCTGGAGAAAAGCGGGACAGGGTAACTATGGCTACACCTTC CAWRKAGQGNYGYTF
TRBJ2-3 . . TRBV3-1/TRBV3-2 TGTGCCAGCAGCCAGCGCGGAGGGACTGGCACAGATACGCAGTATTTT CASSQRGGTGTDTQYF
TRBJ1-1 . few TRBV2 TGTGCCAGCAGTAGCGCCTCCAGTAACACTGAAGCTTTCTTT CASSSASSNTEAFF
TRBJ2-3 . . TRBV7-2 TGTGCCAGCAGCTCCTCCGGGACTCTTACGCAGTATTTT CASSSSGTLTQYF
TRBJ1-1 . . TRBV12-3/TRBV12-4 TGTGCCAGCAGTAGGAGCAACACTGAAGCTTTCTTT CASSRSNTEAFF
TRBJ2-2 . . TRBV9 TGTGCCAGCAGCGTAAACCGTGGGAGGAACACCGGGGAGCTGTTTTTT CASSVNRGRNTGELFF
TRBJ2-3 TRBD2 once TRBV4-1 TGCGCCAGCAGCCAAGTGCGTCTAGCGGGTAGCACAGATACGCAGTATTTT CASSQVRLAGSTDTQYF
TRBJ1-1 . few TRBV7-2 TGTGCCAGCAGCTTAGAGGAGGGTGCTGAAGCTTTCTTT CASSLEEGAEAFF
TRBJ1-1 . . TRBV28 TGTGCCAGCTCAATCGAGGGGAGGAGTACTGAAGCTTTCTTT CASSIEGRSTEAFF
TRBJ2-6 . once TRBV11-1 TGTGCCAGCAGCTTGGGGGCATTAGGGGCCAACGTCCTGACTTTC CASSLGALGANVLTF
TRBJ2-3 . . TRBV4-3 TGCGCCAGCAGCCAAGAGACACCCTCTAGCACAGATACGCAGTATTTT CASSQETPSSTDTQYF
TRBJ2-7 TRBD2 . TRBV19 TGTGCCAGTAGTCTGGGAGGGCCGTCCTACGAGCAGTACTTC CASSLGGPSYEQYF
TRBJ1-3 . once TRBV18 TGTGCCAGCTCACCACCGATCGGACACCGGAACACCATATATTTT CASSPPIGHRNTIYF
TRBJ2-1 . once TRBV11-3 TGTGCCAGCAGTCTTCAGGGCGGAAACTCCTACAATGAGCAGTTCTTC CASSLQGGNSYNEQFF
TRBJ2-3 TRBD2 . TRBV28 TGTGCCAGCAGTTTGAAGAAGGGACTAGCGGGAGGGACAGATACGCAGTATTTT CASSLKKGLAGGTDTQYF
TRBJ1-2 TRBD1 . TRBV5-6 TGTGCCAGCAGCTTGGGGACAGGGACTCCCCTCTATGGCTACACCTTC CASSLGTGTPLYGYTF